The 31 T cell receptor beta chains in this list originate from one sample, sequenced in a study of cytomegalovirus exposure and HLA in healthy donors. PCR involved 60 Vbeta and 13 Jbeta primers. TCRdb's table, derived via immunoSEQ multiplex PCR, lists solely in-frame clones and lacks some. The table shows around 100,000 clones, with about 77% occurring only once. Material for sequencing was PBMCs. These receptors were taken from a woman aged 45-65 years in good health and CMV-seropositive.

There are a few counts of this clone. The chain employs TRBV25-1 and TRBJ2-1, with no clear D. The ends were cut back, 4 bases at V and 6 bases at J, with 7 bases in the middle. This CDR3 spans 12 amino acids. Germline V gene sequence: CDR1 MGHDK, CDR2 SYGVNS. CDR3 nucleotide sequence: TGTGCCAGCAGTGGGCCCCCCAATGAGCAGTTCTTC. Translation gives CASSGPPNEQFF.

This chain uses TRBV30 with TRBJ1-2; TRBD1 matches 7 bases. Germline-derived CDR1 and CDR2 are GTSNPN and SVGIG (reference sequence). The V segment lost 5 bases and the J segment 7 bases; nucleotides outside the gene matches: 7. The CDR3 runs to 12 residues. This CDR3 reads CAWDRVGSGYTF. The CDR3 DNA follows: TGTGCCTGGGACAGGGTGGGCTCTGGCTACACCTTC.

This chain joins TRBV5-1 and TRBJ2-1; 8 bases agree with TRBD2. Germline-derived CDR1 and CDR2 are SGHRS and YFSETQ. The V and J ends lost 0 bases and 9 bases, in that order; junction bases with no gene match: 2. CDR3 length: 13 residues. For the CDR3, the DNA is TGCGCCAGCAGCTTGGGAAGCGGGGGTGAGCAGTTCTTC. This gives the protein CASSLGSGGEQFF.

This clone was seen only once. This chain uses TRBV2 with TRBJ1-4, with D possibly matching TRBD1 (5 bases). V was cut by 7 bases and J by 0 bases, with 6 bases left in between. This CDR3 has 13 amino acids. Germline V gene sequence: CDR1 SNHLY, CDR2 FYNNEI. CDR3 bases: TGTGCCAGCAAGGGGCCAACTAATGAAAAACTGTTTTTT. Amino acid sequence: CASKGPTNEKLFF.

J is TRBJ2-7 and V is TRBV15; D is uncertain. The CDR3 is 14 residues long. The germline V gene has CDR1 LNHNV and CDR2 YYDKDF (reference sequence). The ends were cut back, 4 bases at V and 3 bases at J, with 13 bases in the middle. CDR3 region: CATSIYPRDYEQYF. Here the CDR3 DNA reads TGTGCCACCAGCATTTACCCCCGAGACTACGAGCAGTACTTC.

J is TRBJ2-1 and V is TRBV30; 8 nucleotides align to TRBD2. V trimming: 2 bases; J trimming: 4 bases; junction bases outside the gene matches: 4. CDR3 length equals 14 residues. The germline V gene has CDR1 GTSNPN and CDR2 SVGIG (reference sequence). CDR3 nucleotide sequence: TGTGCCTGGAGTCTCAGCGGGGGTTACAATGAGCAGTTCTTC. Translation: CAWSLSGGYNEQFF. Based on the CDR3 plus reference TRBV30 and TRBJ2-1, the full variable domain is SQTIHQWPATLVQPVGSPLSLECTVEGTSNPNLYWYRQAAGRGLQLLFYSVGIGQISSEVPQNLSASRPQDRQFILSSKKLLLSDSGFYLCAWSLSGGYNEQFFGPGTRLTVL.

The rearrangement uses TRBV2 and TRBJ1-1; no reliable D call. Trimming removed 4 bases from V and 0 bases from J, with 15 bases in between. CDR1 SNHLY and CDR2 FYNNEI come from the germline V gene. The CDR3 consists of 16 residues. The CDR3 nucleotides read TGTGCCAGCAGTGGGAGTGAGGCCTTCATGAACACTGAAGCTTTCTTT. Protein: CASSGSEAFMNTEAFF.

The chain has TRBV14 and TRBJ2-7; 8 bases match TRBD1. Germline values: CDR1 SGHDN, CDR2 FVKESK. CDR3 length: 15 residues. Trimming took 2 bases from V and 7 from J; bases not matched to a gene: 10. CDR3 sequence: CASSQSIQGVREQYF. CDR3 sequence (DNA): TGTGCCAGCAGCCAATCCATACAGGGGGTTCGGGAGCAGTACTTC.

The genes are TRBV27 and TRBJ1-2; 9 bases match TRBD1. There are 15 residues in the CDR3. Germline CDR1 and CDR2: MNHEY and SMNVEV (reference sequence). The V and J ends lost 1 base and 4 bases, in that order; junction bases with no gene match: 4. CDR3 loop: CASSLYRTGVYGYTF. The CDR3 DNA is TGTGCCAGCAGTTTATATCGGACAGGGGTCTATGGCTACACCTTC.

This clone was seen a handful of times. The rearrangement joins TRBV5-6 to TRBJ1-3; D possibly corresponds to TRBD1 (6 bases). Germline CDR1 reads SGHDT; CDR2 reads YYEEEE. V lost 0 bases and J lost 0, with 13 bases in between. The CDR3 is made up of 17 amino acids. CDR3 amino acids: CASSLVGTLVSGNTIYF. The CDR3 coding sequence is TGTGCCAGCAGCTTGGTGGGGACACTGGTCTCTGGAAACACCATATATTTT.

The chain joins TRBV11-2 to TRBJ2-5; the match to TRBD1 covers 7 bases. The germline CDR1 and CDR2 sequences are SGHAT and FQNNGV. V lost 4 bases to trimming and J lost 1 base; unmatched junction nucleotides: 15. The CDR3 consists of 18 residues. For the CDR3, the DNA is TGTGCCAGCAGCTACCCTGTTGGACAGGCTAAGACCCAAGAGACCCAGTACTTC. It yields the protein CASSYPVGQAKTQETQYF.

The CDR3 region has the DNA TGTGCCAGTAGTAACGGACAGGGAGGGGAGACCCAGTACTTC. This codes for CASSNGQGGETQYF. This chain joins TRBV19 and TRBJ2-5, with a possible D match to TRBD1 (8 bases). This CDR3 comprises 14 residues. Germline V lookup: CDR1 LNHDA, CDR2 SQIVND (reference sequence). V was pared by 4 bases and J by 5 bases, with 14 bases between.

V usage is TRBV10-1 and J usage is TRBJ2-3; the match to TRBD2 covers 13 bases. The germline CDR1 and CDR2 sequences are WNHNN and SYGVQD (reference sequence). Trimming removed 8 bases from V and 4 bases from J; junction bases left unmatched: 0. The CDR3 has 13 amino acids. CDR3 amino acids: CASGLAGADTQYF. CDR3 nucleotides: TGCGCCAGCGGACTAGCGGGAGCAGATACGCAGTATTTT.

This clone was found a few times. V gene TRBV27 combines with J gene TRBJ1-1; D may be TRBD1 (5 bases). This CDR3 has 14 amino acids. V gave up 6 bases and J gave up 1 base, with 12 bases separating them. Germline CDR1 reads MNHEY; CDR2 reads SMNVEV (reference sequence). CDR3 region: CASSSDSWNTEAFF. The CDR3 bases are TGTGCCAGCAGCTCCGACAGTTGGAACACTGAAGCTTTCTTT.

The rearrangement links TRBV9 to TRBJ1-5; 7 bases match TRBD1. V was clipped by 3 bases and J by 5 bases; unmatched bases: 8. This CDR3 contains 15 residues. CDR1 and CDR2 from the germline V gene are SGDLS and YYNGEE. DNA for the CDR3: TGTGCCAGCAGCGCCGCCGGGGACAGCCATCAGCCCCAGCATTTT. Residues: CASSAAGDSHQPQHF.

The rearrangement joins TRBV9 to TRBJ2-1; the match to TRBD2 covers 9 bases. With 0 bases clipped from V and 6 bases from J, the junction kept 13 bases outside the gene matches. The CDR3 runs 18 residues. Looked up from germline, CDR1 is SGDLS and CDR2 is YYNGEE. The CDR3 region has the DNA TGTGCCAGCAGCGTAGAGGGCCCGAGAAGCGGGGGGCGCAATGAGCAGTTCTTC. Protein product: CASSVEGPRSGGRNEQFF.

The V gene is TRBV2, the J gene TRBJ2-1; D is perhaps TRBD2 (5 bases). The germline V gene encodes CDR1 SNHLY and CDR2 FYNNEI. CDR3 length equals 14 residues. The V gene lost 7 bases and the J gene lost 3 bases, with 13 bases spanning the gap. The CDR3 is CASTSLEDYNEQFF. In DNA form, the CDR3 reads TGTGCCAGCACCTCCCTGGAGGACTACAATGAGCAGTTCTTC. Drawing the rest from reference TRBV2 and TRBJ2-1, the complete variable domain is EPEVTQTPSHQVTQMGQEVILRCVPISNHLYFYWYRQILGQKVEFLVSFYNNEISEKSEIFDDQFSVERPDGSNFTLKIRSTKLEDSAMYFCASTSLEDYNEQFFGPGTRLTVL.

Notes on this clone: One end of the junction does not line up with germline, which may come from a read error. The rearrangement uses TRBV7-7 and TRBJ1-5; no clear D. This CDR3 region has 13 residues. CDR1 is SSHAT and CDR2 is FNYEAQ in the germline V gene (reference sequence). As DNA, the CDR3 is TGTGCTAGCAGCAGAGGGCCTACCCAGCCCCAGCATTTT. This gives the protein CASSRGPTQPQHF.

The V call is TRBV18, the J call TRBJ1-4, with D possibly matching TRBD1 (6 bases). Germline CDR1 and CDR2: KGHSH and LQKENI. CDR3 length: 14 residues. V was shortened by 6 bases and J by 7 bases, with 15 bases between the two germline ends. The DNA for the CDR3 is TGTGCCAGCTCGCTTCGGGACATGGGTGAAAAACTGTTTTTT. It specifies CASSLRDMGEKLFF.

V and J are TRBV27 and TRBJ2-3; a possible D gene is TRBD1 (6 bases). The CDR3 is made up of 16 amino acids. V lost 7 bases and J 1 base, leaving 18 bases between the germline ends. Germline V gene lookup returns CDR1 MNHEY and CDR2 SMNVEV (reference sequence). CDR3 bases: TGTGCCAGCACCAACGAGGGACATAGCCGCACAGATACGCAGTATTTT. Its translation is CASTNEGHSRTDTQYF.

The chain couples TRBV19 to TRBJ1-3; D not certain. CDR1 LNHDA and CDR2 SQIVND come from the germline V gene (reference sequence). Trimming stripped 5 bases from V and 3 bases from J, with 14 bases between. CDR3 length equals 15 residues. CDR3 bases: TGTGCCAGTAGTGTGGGCCGGATTTTTGGAAACACCATATATTTT. It is translated as CASSVGRIFGNTIYF.

The chain is built from TRBV4-1 and TRBJ2-1; TRBD2 matches at 15 bases. Germline V gene sequence: CDR1 MGHRA, CDR2 YSYEKL. V dropped 4 bases and J dropped 0; count of bases not matched to a gene: 7. The CDR3 is made up of 19 amino acids. The CDR3 sequence is CASSPKGLAGGLSYNEQFF. CDR3 nucleotides: TGCGCCAGCAGCCCCAAGGGACTAGCGGGGGGACTCTCCTACAATGAGCAGTTCTTC.

This chain links TRBV30 with TRBJ2-1, with D perhaps matching TRBD2 (6 bases). The V gene lost 0 bases and the J gene lost 9 bases, with 9 bases spanning the gap. CDR1 and CDR2 from the germline V gene are GTSNPN and SVGIG (reference sequence). The CDR3 covers 12 residues. The CDR3 coding sequence is TGTGCCTGGAGTGTGGGAGGTGGTGAGCAGTTCTTC. Encoded protein: CAWSVGGGEQFF.

This clone was seen just once. The chain employs TRBV12-5 and TRBJ2-7; unclear D gene. The CDR3 loop spans 12 amino acids. With 0 bases removed from V and 6 bases from J, the gap between germline ends came to 6 bases. Germline lookup yields CDR1 LGHNT and CDR2 FRNRAP. CDR3 nucleotide sequence: TGTGCTAGTGGTTTGGTACAAGTCGAGCAGTACTTC. This codes for CASGLVQVEQYF.

The V call is TRBV30, the J call TRBJ2-5; D might be TRBD2 (5 bases). Germline loops: CDR1 GTSNPN, CDR2 SVGIG (reference sequence). The V and J ends lost 1 base and 4 bases respectively, with 13 bases between them. CDR3 length: 14 amino acids. The CDR3 DNA reads TGTGCCTGGAGTGGAGGGTGGATAACAGAGACCCAGTACTTC. As protein: CAWSGGWITETQYF.

The rearrangement uses TRBV6-6 and TRBJ2-7; 7 bases align to TRBD1. Trimming removed 7 bases from V and 5 bases from J; junction bases left unmatched: 11. The CDR3 runs to 14 residues. Germline assignment: CDR1 MNHNY and CDR2 SVGAGI (reference sequence). The CDR3: CASIGTASGDEQYF. In DNA, the CDR3 is TGTGCCAGCATCGGGACAGCTTCTGGGGACGAGCAGTACTTC.

This CDR3 is CASSSQGSNSPLHF. CDR3 sequence (DNA): TGTGCCAGCAGCTCGCAGGGGAGCAATTCACCCCTCCACTTT. This chain uses TRBV11-1 with TRBJ1-6; weak D call: TRBD1 (6 bases). V lost 4 bases and J 7 bases, leaving 11 bases between the germline ends. CDR3 length: 14 residues. The germline V gene encodes CDR1 SGHAT and CDR2 FQDESV (reference sequence).

This clone was seen a single time. The chain carries TRBV9 and TRBJ2-1; TRBD1 matches 10 bases. V lost 4 bases, J lost 8 bases, and 9 bases stayed unmatched. The CDR3 has 15 amino acids. Germline V gene data show CDR1 as SGDLS and CDR2 as YYNGEE. The CDR3, as DNA: TGTGCCAGCAGCTACGGTGGGACAGGGGAGTATGAGCAGTTCTTC. Translating gives CASSYGGTGEYEQFF.

In this sample, this clone turned up a few times. J is TRBJ2-2 and V is TRBV30; perhaps TRBD2 as D (5 bases). The CDR3 has 14 residues. The V gene lost 4 bases and the J gene lost 0 bases, with 9 bases spanning the gap. Germline CDR1 reads GTSNPN; CDR2 reads SVGIG (reference sequence). The DNA of the CDR3 is TGTGCCTGGACGAGGACTTCGAACACCGGGGAGCTGTTTTTT. Its translation is CAWTRTSNTGELFF.

Note on this clone: One junction end disagrees with the germline gene, perhaps due to a read error. The chain is built from TRBV7-7 and TRBJ2-3; 9 bases align to TRBD2. The CDR3 has 15 residues. Per the germline V gene, CDR1 is SSHAT and CDR2 is FNYEAQ (reference sequence). The chain's CDR3 is CASSRGLADRNTQYF. CDR3 DNA sequence: TGTGCTAGCAGCCGGGGACTAGCCGATAGGAATACGCAGTATTTT.

The rearrangement joins TRBV30 to TRBJ2-5, with TRBD1 identical over 7 bases. With 2 bases clipped from V and 4 bases from J, the junction kept 4 bases outside the gene matches. CDR3 size: 13 residues. Germline V gene data show CDR1 as GTSNPN and CDR2 as SVGIG (reference sequence). This chain's CDR3 is CAWSIQGTETQYF. The CDR3 DNA reads as TGTGCCTGGAGTATACAGGGGACAGAGACCCAGTACTTC.